This TCR beta chain was identified during a study of blood T cell repertoires in COVID-19. Whole-study context: Italy, Spain and the United States were the sources of the convalescent and acute COVID-19 samples. Sample material is recorded as cDNA or gDNA derived from T cells, B-cell-depleted T cells, or PBMCs.

In germline, CDR1 is SGDLS, CDR2 YYNGEE. V was trimmed by 4 bases and J by 4 bases, leaving 6 bases between them. The CDR3 is made up of 12 amino acids. Authors' processing steps: Reference gene primers were amplified, and this amplification served to estimate nucleated cell counts. TCRdb's table, derived via immunoSEQ multiplex PCR, lists solely in-frame clones and lacks some. Clone size and V and J calls were adopted from that table, with D and trimming inferred from the DNA. The data contain tens of thousands of clones, roughly 84% of them singletons. V and J are TRBV9 and TRBJ2-1; no reliable D call. Sequenced input: peripheral blood. The sequence came from an older man with active COVID-19. CDR3 sequence: CASSPDYNEQFF. CDR3 bases: TGTGCCAGCAGCCCAGATTACAATGAGCAGTTCTTC.